The next 11 T cell receptor beta chains were all read from a single sample in a study of CXCR3-negative and CXCR3-positive naive CD8 T cells. The authors made the TRB cDNA libraries by 5' RACE using UMI labels. TCRdb re-called the 5' RACE reads and gives one entry per CDR3 protein, without DNA. The sample includes about 62,000 distinct CDR3 sequences. Sequenced input: naive CXCR3- CD8+ T cells from blood. Specified subset: CD45RO-CCR7+CD27+CD95- naive CD8+ T cells lacking CXCR3 (TNR3-). Source of these receptors: a human donor in good health. Some clones in this sample may be carry-over from other donors' samples.

The chain links TRBV15 to TRBJ2-5; no DNA is available, so the TRBD2 call from TCRdb remains unchecked. Per germline, CDR1 LNHNV and CDR2 YYDKDF (reference sequence). The CDR3 covers 17 residues. The CDR3: CATSPRTSGGFGETQYF. Full variable domain (outside the CDR3, taken from reference TRBV15 and TRBJ2-5): DAMVIQNPRYQVTQFGKPVTLSCSQTLNHNVMYWYQQKSSQAPKLLFHYYDKDFNNEADTPDNFQSRRPNTSFCFLDIRSPGLGDTAMYLCATSPRTSGGFGETQYFGPGTRLLVL.

The chain links TRBV9 to TRBJ1-1; TCRdb lists TRBD1, though no DNA is available to test this call. This CDR3 is built from 14 residues. Germline V gene data show CDR1 as SGDLS and CDR2 as YYNGEE. CDR3 sequence reads: CASSEYRGGTEAFF.

This rearrangement joins TRBV21-1 to TRBJ1-3. TRBV21-1 is an annotated pseudogene. The CDR3 is made up of 20 amino acids. CDR3 in amino acids: CASSKARRGPNSSSGNTIYF.

This sequence joins TRBV7-9 and TRBJ2-7. Germline CDR1 reads SEHNR; CDR2 reads FQNEAQ (reference sequence). The CDR3 length is 13 residues. The CDR3 spells CASSSTRIYEQYF.

V is TRBV28 and J is TRBJ2-7; TCRdb gives TRBD1 as the D gene, but with no DNA this cannot be confirmed. Germline CDR1 MDHEN, CDR2 SYDVKM. CDR3 length: 15 amino acids. CDR3 sequence reads: CASSPTLGGRYEQYF. The full variable domain, with the rest looked up from reference TRBV28 and TRBJ2-7, is DVKVTQSSRYLVKRTGEKVFLECVQDMDHENMFWYRQDPGLGLRLIYFSYDVKMKEKGDIPEGYSVSREKKERFSLILESASTNQTSMYLCASSPTLGGRYEQYFGPGTRLTVT.

This chain links TRBV29-1 with TRBJ2-2; TCRdb returns TRBD2, unconfirmable since there is no DNA. The CDR3 has 12 amino acids. Germline loops: CDR1 SQVTM, CDR2 ANQGSEA. This CDR3 is CSGRALTGELFF.

The chain carries TRBV29-1 and TRBJ2-7; TCRdb lists TRBD1, though no DNA is available to test this call. CDR1 is SQVTM and CDR2 is ANQGSEA in the germline V gene. The CDR3 length is 13 residues. The CDR3 reads CSAVTGGGYEQYF.

CDR3 loop: CASSVGPRKDDTQYF. V usage is TRBV9 and J usage is TRBJ2-3; TCRdb picks TRBD2, but there is no DNA to check that call. The germline gives CDR1 SGDLS, CDR2 YYNGEE. The length of the CDR3 is 15 residues.

The rearrangement links TRBV7-9 to TRBJ1-3. Germline loops: CDR1 SEHNR, CDR2 FQNEAQ (reference sequence). The CDR3 runs to 16 residues. The CDR3 sequence: CASSLVEASSGNTIYF.

The gene calls are TRBV29-1 and TRBJ2-1; TCRdb names TRBD2, which stays unverified in the absence of DNA. Germline CDR1 and CDR2: SQVTM and ANQGSEA. CDR3 size: 15 residues. CDR3 amino acids: CSALEGQSRRDEQFF.

The J gene is TRBJ2-7, the V gene TRBV20-1; TCRdb selects TRBD1, and the lack of DNA leaves this call unchecked. Germline values: CDR1 DFQATT, CDR2 SNEGSKA (reference sequence). This CDR3 spans 16 amino acids. The CDR3 protein is CSARDHRDRGPYEQYF.